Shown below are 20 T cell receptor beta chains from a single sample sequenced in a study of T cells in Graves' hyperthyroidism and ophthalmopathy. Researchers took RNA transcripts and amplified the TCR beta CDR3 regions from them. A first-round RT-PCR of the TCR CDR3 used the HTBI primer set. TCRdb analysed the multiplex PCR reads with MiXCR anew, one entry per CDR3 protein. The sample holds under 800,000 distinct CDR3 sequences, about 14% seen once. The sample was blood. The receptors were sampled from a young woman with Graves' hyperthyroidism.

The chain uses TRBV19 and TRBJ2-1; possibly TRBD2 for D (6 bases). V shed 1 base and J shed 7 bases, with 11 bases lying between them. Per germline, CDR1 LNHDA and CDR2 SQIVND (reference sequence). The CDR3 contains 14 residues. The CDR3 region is CASSIGGIGNEQFF. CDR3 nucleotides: TGTGCCAGTAGTATAGGCGGGATCGGTAATGAGCAGTTCTTC.

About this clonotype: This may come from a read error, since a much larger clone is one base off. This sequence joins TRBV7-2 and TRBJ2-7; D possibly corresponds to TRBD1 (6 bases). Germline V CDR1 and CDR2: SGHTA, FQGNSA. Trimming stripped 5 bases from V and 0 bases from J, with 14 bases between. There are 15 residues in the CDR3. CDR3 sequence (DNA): TGTGCCAGCAGCCCCGCGGACAGAAACTCCTACGAGCAGTACTTC. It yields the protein CASSPADRNSYEQYF.

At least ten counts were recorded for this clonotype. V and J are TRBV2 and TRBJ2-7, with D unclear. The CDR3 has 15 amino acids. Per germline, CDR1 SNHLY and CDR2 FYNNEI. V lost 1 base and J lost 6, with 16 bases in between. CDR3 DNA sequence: TGTGCCAGCAGTGAAGATCCCCCAGAGGTCTGCGAGCAGTACTTC. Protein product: CASSEDPPEVCEQYF.

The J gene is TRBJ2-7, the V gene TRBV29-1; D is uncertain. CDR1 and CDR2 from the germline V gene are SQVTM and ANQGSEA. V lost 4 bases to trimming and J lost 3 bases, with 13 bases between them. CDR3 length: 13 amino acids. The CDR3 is CSVAPRLSYEQYF. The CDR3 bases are TGCAGCGTTGCCCCCAGGTTGAGCTACGAGCAGTACTTC.

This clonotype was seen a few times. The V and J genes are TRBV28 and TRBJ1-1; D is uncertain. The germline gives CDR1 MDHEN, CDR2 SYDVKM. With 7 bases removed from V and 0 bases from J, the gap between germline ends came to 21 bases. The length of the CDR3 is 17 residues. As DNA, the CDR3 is TGTGCCAGCACAGCGAACAGTGTAGTAGGCATGAACACTGAAGCTTTCTTT. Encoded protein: CASTANSVVGMNTEAFF. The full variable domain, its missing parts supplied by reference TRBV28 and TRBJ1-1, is DVKVTQSSRYLVKRTGEKVFLECVQDMDHENMFWYRQDPGLGLRLIYFSYDVKMKEKGDIPEGYSVSREKKERFSLILESASTNQTSMYLCASTANSVVGMNTEAFFGQGTRLTVV.

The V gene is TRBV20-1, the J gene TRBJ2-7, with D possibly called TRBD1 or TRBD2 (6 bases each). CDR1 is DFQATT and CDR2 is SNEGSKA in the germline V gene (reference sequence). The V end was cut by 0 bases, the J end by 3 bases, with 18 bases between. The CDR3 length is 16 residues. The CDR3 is CSARETRTAINYEQYF. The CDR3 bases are TGCAGTGCTAGAGAGACTAGGACAGCCATAAACTACGAGCAGTACTTC.

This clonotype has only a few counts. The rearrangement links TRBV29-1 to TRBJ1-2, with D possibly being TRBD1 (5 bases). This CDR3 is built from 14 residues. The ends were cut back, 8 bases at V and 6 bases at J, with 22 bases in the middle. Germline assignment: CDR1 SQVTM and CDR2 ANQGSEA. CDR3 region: CSYPGGAEGNGYTF. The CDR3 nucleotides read TGCAGCTATCCCGGTGGGGCCGAGGGGAATGGCTACACCTTC.

The CDR3 DNA follows: TGTGCCAGCAGCTTAGCGCGTGACAGGCCAACCTACGAGCAGTACTTC. Residues: CASSLARDRPTYEQYF. The chain carries TRBV7-8 and TRBJ2-7, with D tentatively TRBD1 (6 bases). Looked up from germline, CDR1 is SGHVS and CDR2 is FQNEAQ. This CDR3 spans 16 amino acids. With 0 bases removed from V and 2 bases from J, the gap between germline ends came to 14 bases. The complete variable domain, with remaining parts taken from reference TRBV7-8 and TRBJ2-7, reads GAGVSQSPRYKVAKRGQDVALRCDPISGHVSLFWYQQALGQGPEFLTYFQNEAQLDKSGLPSDRFFAERPEGSVSTLKIQRTQQEDSAVYLCASSLARDRPTYEQYFGPGTRLTVT.

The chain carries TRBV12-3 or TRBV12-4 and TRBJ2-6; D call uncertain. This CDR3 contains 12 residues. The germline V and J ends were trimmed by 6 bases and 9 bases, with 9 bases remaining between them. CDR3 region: CASRPHVNVLTF. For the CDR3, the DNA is TGTGCCAGCAGGCCTCACGTCAACGTCCTGACTTTC.

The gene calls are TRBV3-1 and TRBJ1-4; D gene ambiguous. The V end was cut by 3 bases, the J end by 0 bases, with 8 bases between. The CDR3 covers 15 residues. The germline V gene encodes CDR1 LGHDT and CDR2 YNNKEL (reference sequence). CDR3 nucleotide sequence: TGTGCCAGCAGCCAGGGATTGACAACTAATGAAAAACTGTTTTTT. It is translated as CASSQGLTTNEKLFF.

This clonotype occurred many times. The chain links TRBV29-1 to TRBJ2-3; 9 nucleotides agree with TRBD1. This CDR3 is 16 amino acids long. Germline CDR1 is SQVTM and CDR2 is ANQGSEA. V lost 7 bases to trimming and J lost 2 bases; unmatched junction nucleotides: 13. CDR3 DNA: TGCAGCGCCGACAGGGGGGCGCTAGGACCCACAGATACGCAGTATTTT. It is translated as CSADRGALGPTDTQYF.

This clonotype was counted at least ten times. The CDR3 spells CAWSVQTETQYF. CDR3 nucleotide sequence: TGTGCCTGGAGTGTACAGACCGAGACCCAGTACTTC. The rearrangement links TRBV30 to TRBJ2-5; D remains unclear. Germline-derived CDR1 and CDR2 are GTSNPN and SVGIG (reference sequence). V was clipped by 0 bases and J by 5 bases, with 7 bases between them. The CDR3 covers 12 residues.

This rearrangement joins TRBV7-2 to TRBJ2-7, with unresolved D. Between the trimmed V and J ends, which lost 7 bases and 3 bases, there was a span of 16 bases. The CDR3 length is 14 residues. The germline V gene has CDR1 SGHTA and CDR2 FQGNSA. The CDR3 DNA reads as TGTGCCAGCAAACAAGGAGCTGTTTACTACGAGCAGTACTTC. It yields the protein CASKQGAVYYEQYF.

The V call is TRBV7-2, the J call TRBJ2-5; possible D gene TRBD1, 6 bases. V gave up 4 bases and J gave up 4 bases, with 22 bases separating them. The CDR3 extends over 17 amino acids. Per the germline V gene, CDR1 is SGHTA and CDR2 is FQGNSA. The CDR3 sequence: CASSSIGGAGSGETQYF. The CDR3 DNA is TGTGCCAGCAGCTCAATAGGGGGAGCAGGGTCAGGAGAGACCCAGTACTTC.

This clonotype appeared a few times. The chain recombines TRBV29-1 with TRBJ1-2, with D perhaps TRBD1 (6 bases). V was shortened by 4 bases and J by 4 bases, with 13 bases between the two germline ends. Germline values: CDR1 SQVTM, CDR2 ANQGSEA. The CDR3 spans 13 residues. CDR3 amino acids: CSVADGTFYGYTF. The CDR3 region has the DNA TGCAGCGTTGCGGACGGGACATTCTATGGCTACACCTTC.

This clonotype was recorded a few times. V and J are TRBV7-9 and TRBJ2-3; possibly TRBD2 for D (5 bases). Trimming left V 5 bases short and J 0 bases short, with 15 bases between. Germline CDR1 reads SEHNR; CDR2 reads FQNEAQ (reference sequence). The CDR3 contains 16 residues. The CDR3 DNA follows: TGTGCCAGCAGCCCCGATACGGGAACTAGCACAGATACGCAGTATTTT. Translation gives CASSPDTGTSTDTQYF.

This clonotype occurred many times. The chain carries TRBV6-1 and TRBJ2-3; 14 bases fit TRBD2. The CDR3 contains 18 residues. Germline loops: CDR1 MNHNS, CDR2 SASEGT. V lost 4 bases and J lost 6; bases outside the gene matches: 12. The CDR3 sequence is CASSAGLAGVNLADTQYF. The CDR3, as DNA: TGTGCCAGCAGTGCGGGACTAGCGGGAGTTAATTTGGCGGATACGCAGTATTTT.

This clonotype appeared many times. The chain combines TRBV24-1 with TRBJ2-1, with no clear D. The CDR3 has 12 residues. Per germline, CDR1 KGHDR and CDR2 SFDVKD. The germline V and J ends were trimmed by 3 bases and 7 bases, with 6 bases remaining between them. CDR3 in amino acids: CATSDHRNEQFF. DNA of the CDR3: TGTGCCACCAGTGATCACCGGAATGAGCAGTTCTTC.

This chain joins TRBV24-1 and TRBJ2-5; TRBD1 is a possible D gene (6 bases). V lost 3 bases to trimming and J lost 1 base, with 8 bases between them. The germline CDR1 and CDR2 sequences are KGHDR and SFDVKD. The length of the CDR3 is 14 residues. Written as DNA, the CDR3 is TGTGCCACCAGTGATCGGGACACCCAAGAGACCCAGTACTTC. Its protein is CATSDRDTQETQYF.

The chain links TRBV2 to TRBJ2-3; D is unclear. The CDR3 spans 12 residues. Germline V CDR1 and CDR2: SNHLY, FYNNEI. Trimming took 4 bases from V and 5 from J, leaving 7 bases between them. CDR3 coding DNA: TGTGCCAGCAGTGGAGTCAAAGATACGCAGTATTTT. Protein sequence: CASSGVKDTQYF.